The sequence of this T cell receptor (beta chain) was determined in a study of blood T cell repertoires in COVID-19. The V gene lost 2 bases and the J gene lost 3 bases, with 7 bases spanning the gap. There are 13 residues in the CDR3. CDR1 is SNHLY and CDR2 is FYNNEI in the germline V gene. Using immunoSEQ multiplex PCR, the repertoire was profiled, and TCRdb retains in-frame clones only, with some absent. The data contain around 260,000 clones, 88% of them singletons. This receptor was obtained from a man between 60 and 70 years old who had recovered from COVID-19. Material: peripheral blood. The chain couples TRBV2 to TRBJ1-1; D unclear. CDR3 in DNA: TGTGCCAGCAGTGAACAGGCTTACACTGAAGCTTTCTTT. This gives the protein CASSEQAYTEAFF.